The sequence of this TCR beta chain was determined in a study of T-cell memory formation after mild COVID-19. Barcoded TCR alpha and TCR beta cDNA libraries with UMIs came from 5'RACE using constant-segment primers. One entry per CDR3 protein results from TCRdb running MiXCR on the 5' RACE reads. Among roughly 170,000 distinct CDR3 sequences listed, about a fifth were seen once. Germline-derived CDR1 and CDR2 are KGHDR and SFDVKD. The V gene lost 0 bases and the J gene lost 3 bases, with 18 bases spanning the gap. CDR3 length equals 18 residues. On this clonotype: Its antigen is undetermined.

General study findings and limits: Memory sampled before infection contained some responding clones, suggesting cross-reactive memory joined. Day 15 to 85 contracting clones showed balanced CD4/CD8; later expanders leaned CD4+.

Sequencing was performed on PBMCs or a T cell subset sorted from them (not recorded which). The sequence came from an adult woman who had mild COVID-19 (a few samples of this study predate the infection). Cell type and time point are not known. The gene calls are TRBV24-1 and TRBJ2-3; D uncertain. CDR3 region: CATSDLPRLGGGTDTQYF. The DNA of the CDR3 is TGTGCCACCAGTGATTTGCCTCGATTGGGTGGTGGAACAGATACGCAGTATTTT.